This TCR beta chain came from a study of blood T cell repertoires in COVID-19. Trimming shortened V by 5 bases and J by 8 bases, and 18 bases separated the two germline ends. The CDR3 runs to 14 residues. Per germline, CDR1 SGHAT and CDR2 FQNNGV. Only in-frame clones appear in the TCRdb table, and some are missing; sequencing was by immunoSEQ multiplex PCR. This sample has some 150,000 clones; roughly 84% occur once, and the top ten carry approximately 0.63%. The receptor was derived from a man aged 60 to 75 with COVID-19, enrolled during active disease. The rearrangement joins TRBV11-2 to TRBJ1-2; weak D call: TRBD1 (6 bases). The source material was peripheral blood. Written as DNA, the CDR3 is TGTGCCAGCAGCCCGACCGCGGGGGCGCTAGGCTACACCTTC. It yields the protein CASSPTAGALGYTF.